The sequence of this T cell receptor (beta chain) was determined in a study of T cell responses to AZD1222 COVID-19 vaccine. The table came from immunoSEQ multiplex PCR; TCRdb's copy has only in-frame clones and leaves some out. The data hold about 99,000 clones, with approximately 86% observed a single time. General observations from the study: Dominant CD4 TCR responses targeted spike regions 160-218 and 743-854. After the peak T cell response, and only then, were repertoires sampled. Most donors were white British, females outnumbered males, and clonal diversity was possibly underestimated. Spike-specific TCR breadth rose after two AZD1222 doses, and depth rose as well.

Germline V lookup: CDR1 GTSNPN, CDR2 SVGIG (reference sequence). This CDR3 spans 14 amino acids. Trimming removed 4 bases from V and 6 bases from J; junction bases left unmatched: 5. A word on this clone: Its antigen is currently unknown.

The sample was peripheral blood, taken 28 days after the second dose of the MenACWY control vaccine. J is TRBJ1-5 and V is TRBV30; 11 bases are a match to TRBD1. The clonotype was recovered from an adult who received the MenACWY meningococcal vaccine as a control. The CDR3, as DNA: TGTGCCTGGAAATCCGGGACAGGGGGTCAGCCCCAGCATTTT. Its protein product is CAWKSGTGGQPQHF.